Listed here are 27 T cell receptor beta chains from one sample, sequenced in a study of blood T cell repertoires in COVID-19. Assay: immunoSEQ multiplex PCR; the TCRdb copy retains only in-frame clones and omits some. Of 200,000 to 250,000 clones listed, around 89% were seen once; the top ten hold about 2.4%. What was sequenced was PBMCs or T cells enriched from blood (not recorded which). These receptors were obtained from a woman between 25 and 40 years old who had recovered from COVID-19.

This clone was recorded only once. V and J are TRBV9 and TRBJ2-3; 7 nucleotides line up with TRBD2. The V segment lost 4 bases and the J segment 0 bases; nucleotides outside the gene matches: 11. The CDR3 length is 17 residues. The V gene's germline CDR1 is SGDLS and CDR2 YYNGEE. CDR3 amino acids: CASSLLATETSTDTQYF. CDR3 nucleotides: TGTGCCAGCAGCTTACTAGCGACTGAGACTAGCACAGATACGCAGTATTTT.

This chain uses TRBV2 with TRBJ1-1; D unresolved. CDR3 length: 12 amino acids. CDR1 is SNHLY, CDR2 FYNNEI, per germline. V was trimmed by 5 bases and J by 1 base, leaving 5 bases between them. CDR3 sequence (DNA): TGTGCCAGCAGTCTATGGAACACTGAAGCTTTCTTT. Amino acid sequence: CASSLWNTEAFF.

The V gene is TRBV2, the J gene TRBJ2-5, with 10 bases lining up with TRBD2. Trimming at V came to 6 bases and at J to 4 bases, leaving 14 bases not matched to a gene. The CDR3 sequence is 17 residues long. Germline values: CDR1 SNHLY, CDR2 FYNNEI. For the CDR3, the DNA is TGTGCCAGCAGCCACCCTACTAGCGGGGTTCGACGAGAGACCCAGTACTTC. It translates to CASSHPTSGVRRETQYF.

The chain couples TRBV19 to TRBJ1-1; D may be TRBD1 (5 bases). Trimming pared 2 bases from V and 5 bases from J, leaving 9 bases between. CDR1 and CDR2 (germline): LNHDA, SQIVND (reference sequence). This CDR3 spans 13 amino acids. For the CDR3, the DNA is TGTGCCAGTAGTATACAGGGCCGTACTGAAGCTTTCTTT. Encoded protein: CASSIQGRTEAFF.

The chain recombines TRBV6-5 with TRBJ1-2; D is possibly TRBD1 (6 bases). Trimming stripped 6 bases from V and 7 bases from J, with 18 bases between. Germline V gene lookup returns CDR1 MNHEY and CDR2 SVGAGI. This CDR3 comprises 14 residues. CDR3 nucleotides: TGTGCCAGCAGACCCACAGGGTCGTCTTTTGGCTACACCTTC. It translates to CASRPTGSSFGYTF.

The chain uses TRBV15 and TRBJ2-6; 7 nucleotides match TRBD1. V shed 5 bases, J shed 2 bases, and the junction held 0 bases outside the gene matches. The CDR3 runs 14 residues. Germline CDR1 and CDR2: LNHNV and YYDKDF (reference sequence). The CDR3 is CATSGTAGANVLTF. The CDR3 DNA is TGTGCCACCAGCGGGACAGCTGGGGCCAACGTCCTGACTTTC.

The J gene is TRBJ2-7, the V gene TRBV12-3 or TRBV12-4; tentative D call: TRBD1 (5 bases). With 3 bases removed from V and 6 bases from J, the gap between germline ends came to 9 bases. The CDR3 consists of 12 residues. CDR3 loop: CASSFWQGEQYF. CDR3 coding DNA: TGTGCCAGCAGTTTTTGGCAGGGCGAGCAGTACTTC.

This clone was detected a few times. The chain joins TRBV4-1 to TRBJ1-6; 7 bases are a match to TRBD1. V gave up 5 bases and J gave up 5 bases; unmatched junction bases: 9. This CDR3 spans 16 amino acids. Germline CDR1 is MGHRA and CDR2 is YSYEKL. CDR3 DNA: TGCGCCAGCAGCACCCGGACAGGCTTTGATAATTCACCCCTCCACTTT. Translating it yields CASSTRTGFDNSPLHF.

This chain links TRBV4-1 with TRBJ1-6; D is possibly TRBD1 (5 bases). The CDR3 contains 16 residues. Trimming left V 0 bases short and J 3 bases short, with 9 bases between. Looked up from germline, CDR1 is MGHRA and CDR2 is YSYEKL. The CDR3 region has the DNA TGCGCCAGCAGCCAAGATAGGGGAATCTATAATTCACCCCTCCACTTT. Translating it yields CASSQDRGIYNSPLHF.

The chain links TRBV5-8 to TRBJ1-1; tentatively, D is TRBD1 (6 bases). Trimming removed 6 bases from V and 7 bases from J, with 19 bases in between. Per the germline V gene, CDR1 is SGHTS and CDR2 is YDEGEE. The CDR3 spans 14 residues. CDR3 loop: CASTYREFRGEAFF. In nucleotides, the CDR3 is TGTGCCAGCACCTACAGGGAGTTTAGGGGTGAAGCTTTCTTT.

The J gene is TRBJ2-3, the V gene TRBV7-3; TRBD1 might be the D (6 bases). Germline-derived CDR1 and CDR2 are SGHTA and FQGTGA. With 5 bases removed from V and 4 bases from J, the gap between germline ends came to 25 bases. CDR3 size: 18 residues. The CDR3 DNA reads as TGTGCCAGCAGCCACGGAACACAGGGATCAAAAGTAGCAGATACGCAGTATTTT. It yields the protein CASSHGTQGSKVADTQYF.

V usage is TRBV5-4 and J usage is TRBJ1-6; 8 nucleotides agree with TRBD1. The V gene's germline CDR1 is SGHNT and CDR2 YYREEE (reference sequence). The length of the CDR3 is 15 residues. J gave up 9 bases and V 0 bases, and 5 bases lay outside the gene matches. CDR3 amino acids: CASSLGQGLGSPLHF. CDR3 DNA: TGTGCCAGCAGCTTGGGACAGGGGTTGGGTTCACCCCTCCACTTT.

This clone occurred a few times. V is TRBV5-8 and J is TRBJ1-6, with D possibly being TRBD1 (6 bases). This CDR3 has 13 residues. Per the germline V gene, CDR1 is SGHTS and CDR2 is YDEGEE. Trimming pared 5 bases from V and 6 bases from J, leaving 9 bases between. The CDR3 spells CASSYRANSPLHF. CDR3 sequence (DNA): TGTGCCAGCAGTTACAGGGCTAATTCACCCCTCCACTTT. The full variable domain, in which reference TRBV5-8 and TRBJ1-6 provide the parts outside the CDR3, is EAGVTQSPTHLIKTRGQQATLRCSPISGHTSVYWYQQALGLGLQFLLWYDEGEERNRGNFPPRFSGRQFPNYSSELNVNALELEDSALYLCASSYRANSPLHFGNGTRLTVT.

In its sample, this clone was seen once. The gene calls are TRBV19 and TRBJ2-5; weak D call: TRBD1 (6 bases). Trimming left V 8 bases short and J 0 bases short, with 10 bases between. CDR3 size: 13 residues. Germline V gene lookup returns CDR1 LNHDA and CDR2 SQIVND (reference sequence). The CDR3, as DNA: TGTGCCAGTCGAGGACAGAACCAAGAGACCCAGTACTTC. Translating gives CASRGQNQETQYF.

The chain combines TRBV5-1 with TRBJ2-5; 13 bases match TRBD2. V gave up 4 bases and J gave up 3 bases; unmatched junction bases: 6. CDR3 length: 16 residues. Germline CDR1 SGHRS, CDR2 YFSETQ. CDR3 nucleotide sequence: TGCGCCAGCAGCGAACTAGCGGGGGGGAGAGAAGAGACCCAGTACTTC. Protein product: CASSELAGGREETQYF.

This sequence joins TRBV5-1 and TRBJ2-5; the match to TRBD2 covers 7 bases. CDR3 length equals 15 residues. Unmatched junction bases numbered 10, after V lost 5 bases and J lost 3 bases. Germline CDR1 reads SGHRS; CDR2 reads YFSETQ. The CDR3 loop is CASRIGGRGEETQYF. The CDR3 DNA reads as TGCGCCAGCAGAATCGGCGGGAGAGGGGAAGAGACCCAGTACTTC.

The CDR3 spells CASSFTDSGNTIYF. CDR3 sequence (DNA): TGTGCCAGCAGCTTTACAGATTCTGGAAACACCATATATTTT. V usage is TRBV11-1 and J usage is TRBJ1-3; D is undetermined. The CDR3 runs to 14 residues. The V end lost 3 bases, the J end lost 1 base, and 7 bases lay between the germline ends. Germline V gene data show CDR1 as SGHAT and CDR2 as FQDESV (reference sequence).

The chain carries TRBV6-5 and TRBJ1-2; D is uncertain. The CDR3 length is 13 residues. Germline CDR1 is MNHEY and CDR2 is SVGAGI. Deletions cut 6 bases from V and 6 bases from J, with 14 bases between. The CDR3 sequence is CASRPKGRDGYTF. CDR3 DNA sequence: TGTGCCAGCAGACCGAAAGGGAGGGATGGCTACACCTTC.

The V gene is TRBV5-4, the J gene TRBJ2-5; TRBD1 agrees at 7 bases. J lost 5 bases, V lost 3 bases, and 10 bases had no gene match. The CDR3 runs 15 residues. Germline CDR1 and CDR2: SGHNT and YYREEE (reference sequence). CDR3 DNA sequence: TGTGCCAGCAGCTCCACCACAGGGGTGGGGGAGACCCAGTACTTC. This translates into CASSSTTGVGETQYF.

This clone appeared a single time. The chain recombines TRBV4-1 with TRBJ2-3, with 10 bases lining up with TRBD2. There are 16 residues in the CDR3. Germline V CDR1 and CDR2: MGHRA, YSYEKL. The ends lost 1 base at V and 4 bases at J; junction bases unmatched: 5. CDR3 amino acids: CASSQGSGGASDTQYF. DNA of the CDR3: TGCGCCAGCAGCCAAGGAAGCGGGGGGGCTTCAGATACGCAGTATTTT.

The rearrangement joins TRBV6-5 to TRBJ2-5; the D gene is possibly TRBD1 (5 bases). This CDR3 has 15 residues. V shed 7 bases and J shed 4 bases, with 19 bases lying between them. Germline V gene lookup returns CDR1 MNHEY and CDR2 SVGAGI. The CDR3 loop is CASKVKRGDTETQYF. Here the CDR3 DNA reads TGTGCCAGCAAAGTAAAAAGGGGTGATACAGAGACCCAGTACTTC.

The chain joins TRBV15 to TRBJ2-5; D is unclear. The CDR3 consists of 12 residues. Germline CDR1 and CDR2: LNHNV and YYDKDF (reference sequence). V lost 5 bases and J 1 base, leaving 5 bases between the germline ends. The CDR3 loop is CATSRFQETQYF. CDR3 nucleotide sequence: TGTGCCACCAGCCGGTTCCAAGAGACCCAGTACTTC.

The chain couples TRBV7-2 to TRBJ1-2; 9 bases are shared with TRBD1. Trimming removed 6 bases from V and 4 bases from J; junction bases left unmatched: 9. The CDR3 length is 15 residues. Germline loops: CDR1 SGHTA, CDR2 FQGNSA. CDR3 sequence: CASSTQQGASYGYTF. CDR3 sequence (DNA): TGTGCCAGCAGTACCCAACAGGGGGCTAGCTATGGCTACACCTTC.

V gene TRBV11-2 combines with J gene TRBJ2-7; D is possibly TRBD2 (7 bases). V was shortened by 5 bases and J by 9 bases, with 11 bases between the two germline ends. CDR3 size: 11 residues. CDR1 is SGHAT and CDR2 is FQNNGV in the germline V gene. CDR3 region: CASSRGASQYF. The CDR3, as DNA: TGTGCCAGCAGCCGGGGGGCCTCGCAGTACTTC.

This clone was counted a few times. The genes are TRBV19 and TRBJ2-3; TRBD1 agrees at 10 bases. V shed 3 bases, J shed 4 bases, and the junction held 1 base outside the gene matches. This CDR3 region has 14 residues. CDR1 is LNHDA, CDR2 SQIVND, per germline (reference sequence). The CDR3 coding sequence is TGTGCCAGTAGTATGACAGGGGGCGCAGATACGCAGTATTTT. Translation: CASSMTGGADTQYF.

The V and J genes are TRBV3-1 (or the pseudogene TRBV3-2) and TRBJ2-7, with D possibly matching TRBD2 (7 bases). This CDR3 is built from 14 residues. CDR1 and CDR2 (germline): LGHDT, YNNKEL (reference sequence). The V gene lost 0 bases and the J gene lost 9 bases, with 15 bases spanning the gap. The CDR3 here is CASSQDAGAAGQYF. As DNA, the CDR3 is TGTGCCAGCAGCCAAGACGCGGGGGCTGCGGGGCAGTACTTC.

CDR3 loop: CASRFPQALGYGYTF. CDR3 nucleotide sequence: TGTGCCAGCAGATTCCCACAGGCGCTCGGCTATGGCTACACCTTC. This sequence joins TRBV27 and TRBJ1-2, with a possible D match to TRBD1 (5 bases). From germline, CDR1 is MNHEY and CDR2 SMNVEV (reference sequence). V lost 6 bases and J 4 bases, leaving 18 bases between the germline ends. The CDR3 consists of 15 residues.